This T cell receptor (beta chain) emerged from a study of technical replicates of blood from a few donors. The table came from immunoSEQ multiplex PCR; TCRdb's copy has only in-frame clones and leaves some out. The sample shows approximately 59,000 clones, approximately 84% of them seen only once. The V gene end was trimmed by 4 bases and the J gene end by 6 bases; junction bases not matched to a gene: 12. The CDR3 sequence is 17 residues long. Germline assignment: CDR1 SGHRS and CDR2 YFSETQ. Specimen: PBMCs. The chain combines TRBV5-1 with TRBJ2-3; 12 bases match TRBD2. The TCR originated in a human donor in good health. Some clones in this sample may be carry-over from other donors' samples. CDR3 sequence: CASSPAASGGVSDTQYF. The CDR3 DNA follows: TGCGCCAGCAGCCCGGCGGCTAGCGGGGGGGTGTCGGATACGCAGTATTTT.